A selection of T cell receptor beta chains follows, all from one sample in a study of CD4 T cells in relation to SARS-CoV-2 and coronaviruses. TCRdb's copy holds only in-frame clones and misses some; the assay was immunoSEQ multiplex PCR. This sample has fewer than 20,000 clones, with roughly 77% found just once. No antigen is known for these receptors. The sample was CD4+ T cells from PBMCs, cultured in vitro. The receptors shown here come from a human donor in good health. CDR3s include the opening cysteine and the closing phenylalanine or tryptophan. A D gene is named only where the DNA matches it firmly. For some rows the clone size is stated as once, few or many, or as a class when expanded; others skip it.

j_gene | d_gene | abundance | v_gene | CDR3aa | CDR3nt
TRBJ2-7 | TRBD1 | . | TRBV4-1 | CASSQAGQGSLGQYF | TGCGCCAGCAGCCAGGCGGGACAGGGGTCTTTGGGGCAGTACTTC
TRBJ1-1 | TRBD1 | . | TRBV6-6 | CASIRQGGNTEAFF | TGTGCCAGCATTAGACAGGGGGGCAACACTGAAGCTTTCTTT
TRBJ1-5 | TRBD1 | . | TRBV6-5 | CASSYSGTGGNQPQHF | TGTGCCAGCAGTTACTCCGGGACAGGGGGCAATCAGCCCCAGCATTTT
TRBJ2-7 | TRBD2 | . | TRBV5-1 | CASSLVREAYEQYF | TGCGCCAGCAGCTTGGTGCGGGAGGCCTACGAGCAGTACTTC
TRBJ1-4 | TRBD1 | once | TRBV30 | CAWGQGAPGEKLFF | TGTGCCTGGGGACAGGGGGCGCCTGGTGAAAAACTGTTTTTT
TRBJ2-1 | TRBD2 | . | TRBV9 | CASGSRLAVDYEQFF | TGTGCCAGCGGGAGCAGACTAGCGGTTGACTATGAGCAGTTCTTC
TRBJ1-1 | TRBD1 | medium-sized | TRBV19 | CASSPSDRGHTEAFF | TGTGCCAGTAGTCCCTCGGACAGGGGGCACACTGAAGCTTTCTTT
TRBJ2-3 | . | . | TRBV5-4 | CASSLARIAPDTQYF | TGTGCCAGCAGCTTGGCCAGAATAGCGCCAGATACGCAGTATTTT
TRBJ2-2 | TRBD2 | . | TRBV7-2 | CASDTLGGGNTGELFF | TGTGCCAGCGATACCTTGGGCGGGGGGAACACCGGGGAGCTGTTTTTT
TRBJ1-6 | . | few | TRBV7-8 | CASSLDIGALHF | TGTGCCAGCAGCTTAGACATTGGGGCCCTCCACTTT
TRBJ1-4 | . | . | TRBV6-5 | CASSLDREEKLFF | TGTGCCAGCAGTTTGGACCGGGAAGAAAAACTGTTTTTT
TRBJ2-1 | . | few | TRBV9 | CASSPGGQGHNEQFF | TGTGCCAGCAGCCCTGGCGGTCAGGGGCACAATGAGCAGTTCTTC
TRBJ2-2 | . | . | TRBV6-5 | CASSYSRSFVGELFF | TGTGCCAGCAGTTACTCTAGGAGCTTCGTCGGGGAGCTGTTTTTT
TRBJ2-3 | . | large | TRBV7-8 | CATGRASTDTQYF | TGTGCCACCGGACGAGCTAGCACAGATACGCAGTATTTT
TRBJ2-3 | . | . | TRBV10-3 | CAISESGHSSTDTQYF | TGTGCCATCAGTGAGTCCGGACATTCTAGCACAGATACGCAGTATTTT
TRBJ1-2 | . | . | TRBV6-2/TRBV6-3 | CASSPRLNGYTF | TGTGCCAGCAGTCCCCGTCTGAATGGCTACACCTTC
TRBJ2-1 | TRBD1 | . | TRBV6-2/TRBV6-3 | CASSYGQASVNEQFF | TGTGCCAGCAGTTACGGACAGGCATCCGTCAATGAGCAGTTCTTC
TRBJ2-5 | TRBD2 | . | TRBV10-3 | CAISTETSGGAETQYF | TGTGCCATCAGTACGGAGACTAGCGGGGGGGCAGAGACCCAGTACTTC
TRBJ2-7 | TRBD2 | few | TRBV3-1/TRBV3-2 | CASSQPGRSEQYF | TGTGCCAGCAGCCAGCCCGGGAGGTCCGAGCAGTACTTC
TRBJ2-5 | . | . | TRBV10-3 | CAIGTQETQYF | TGTGCCATCGGCACCCAAGAGACCCAGTACTTC
TRBJ2-5 | . | . | TRBV5-1 | CASSLAVGLETQYF | TGCGCCAGCAGCTTGGCCGTAGGCTTAGAGACCCAGTACTTC
TRBJ1-6 | . | . | TRBV7-9 | CASSWRREDSPLHF | TGTGCCAGCAGCTGGAGGAGGGAGGATTCACCCCTCCACTTT
TRBJ2-1 | TRBD1 | few | TRBV2 | CASSGQGVSYNEQFF | TGTGCCAGCAGCGGACAGGGGGTGTCCTACAATGAGCAGTTCTTC
TRBJ2-6 | . | . | TRBV19 | CASSSGDTGANVLTF | TGTGCCAGTAGTTCGGGAGATACTGGGGCCAACGTCCTGACTTTC
TRBJ1-5 | . | . | TRBV27 | CASSFQGGQPQHF | TGTGCCAGCAGTTTTCAGGGAGGTCAGCCCCAGCATTTT
TRBJ2-7 | . | medium-sized | TRBV7-3 | CASSPYLAREQYF | TGTGCCAGCAGCCCATATCTAGCGAGGGAGCAGTACTTC
TRBJ2-3 | . | . | TRBV7-2 | CASSLEYADTQYF | TGTGCCAGCAGCTTAGAATACGCAGATACGCAGTATTTT
TRBJ2-6 | TRBD2 | . | TRBV2 | CASSPSGGSSGANVLTF | TGTGCCAGCAGTCCTAGCGGGGGGAGCTCTGGGGCCAACGTCCTGACTTTC
TRBJ2-5 | . | . | TRBV20-1 | CSASGRPRGETQYF | TGCAGTGCTAGTGGGAGACCGAGGGGAGAGACCCAGTACTTC
TRBJ2-1 | . | . | TRBV19 | CASRPFGDNEQFF | TGTGCCAGTCGGCCGTTCGGGGACAATGAGCAGTTCTTC
TRBJ2-1 | . | . | TRBV7-2 | CASSLDPSGNEQFF | TGTGCCAGCAGCTTAGATCCTTCGGGCAATGAGCAGTTCTTC
TRBJ1-3 | . | . | TRBV6-2/TRBV6-3 | CASSYGTSGQRRRNTIYF | TGTGCCAGCAGTTATGGAACCTCCGGACAGCGACGCCGAAACACCATATATTTT
TRBJ2-7 | TRBD1 | . | TRBV12-5 | CASGIQGTDSYEQYF | TGTGCTAGTGGTATACAGGGGACCGACTCCTACGAGCAGTACTTC
TRBJ1-3 | . | . | TRBV3-1/TRBV3-2 | CASSPGHRSGNTIYF | TGTGCCAGCAGCCCCGGACACCGCTCTGGAAACACCATATATTTT
TRBJ2-7 | . | . | TRBV6-6 | CASSYSGLPEQYF | TGTGCCAGCAGTTACTCAGGACTTCCCGAGCAGTACTTC